One and the same sample provided the 11 T cell receptor beta chains below, sequenced in a study of blood T cell repertoires in COVID-19. TCRdb's copy holds only in-frame clones and misses some; the assay was immunoSEQ multiplex PCR. The data hold 250,000 or so clones, with over 75% observed a single time. The sequencing input was peripheral blood. The receptors were sampled from a woman in her 30s with acute or convalescent COVID-19.

The chain carries TRBV10-3 and TRBJ1-3, with 8 bases aligning to TRBD1. The CDR3 runs to 13 residues. Losses at the gene ends were 10 bases for V and 4 bases for J; bases not matched to a gene: 6. Germline-derived CDR1 and CDR2 are ENHRY and SYGVKD. The DNA of the CDR3 is TGTGCCACCCGACAGGGGACAGGAAACACCATATATTTT. Amino acids: CATRQGTGNTIYF.

The J gene is TRBJ2-3, the V gene TRBV7-3, with D possibly matching TRBD2 (6 bases). With 1 base removed from V and 1 base from J, the gap between germline ends came to 6 bases. The length of the CDR3 is 14 residues. CDR1 and CDR2 from the germline V gene are SGHTA and FQGTGA. CDR3 in amino acids: CASSLSGGTDTQYF. In DNA, the CDR3 is TGTGCCAGCAGCTTAAGCGGGGGCACAGATACGCAGTATTTT.

This chain connects TRBV19 to TRBJ2-7; TRBD2 aligns across 7 bases. This CDR3 spans 15 amino acids. The germline CDR1 and CDR2 sequences are LNHDA and SQIVND (reference sequence). V shed 0 bases, J shed 0 bases, and the junction held 2 bases outside the gene matches. The CDR3 bases are TGTGCCAGTAGTATAGAACTAGCGAGCTCCTACGAGCAGTACTTC. Its protein product is CASSIELASSYEQYF. The variable domain in full, completed from reference TRBV19 and TRBJ2-7, reads DGGITQSPKYLFRKEGQNVTLSCEQNLNHDAMYWYRQDPGQGLRLIYYSQIVNDFQKGDIAEGYSVSREKKESFPLTVTSAQKNPTAFYLCASSIELASSYEQYFGPGTRLTVT.

The V and J genes are TRBV5-4 and TRBJ2-3, with a possible D match to TRBD2 (6 bases). Trimming pared 2 bases from V and 3 bases from J, leaving 10 bases between. Germline-derived CDR1 and CDR2 are SGHNT and YYREEE (reference sequence). This CDR3 comprises 14 residues. Here the CDR3 reads CASSFTSKTDTQYF. The DNA of the CDR3 is TGTGCCAGCAGCTTTACTAGCAAAACAGATACGCAGTATTTT.

The chain recombines TRBV19 with TRBJ2-2; 10 bases fit TRBD1. The J segment lost 7 bases and the V segment lost 4 bases, leaving 9 bases of the junction unmatched. This CDR3 has 16 residues. Germline loops: CDR1 LNHDA, CDR2 SQIVND (reference sequence). Here the CDR3 DNA reads TGTGCCAGTAGTAGGAACGACAGGGGGCTGTTCGGGGAGCTGTTTTTT. Translated: CASSRNDRGLFGELFF.

This sequence joins TRBV30 and TRBJ2-2; 8 nucleotides line up with TRBD2. The trim removed 2 bases at V and 4 bases at J, leaving 6 bases unmatched. The CDR3 length is 15 residues. CDR1 is GTSNPN and CDR2 is SVGIG in the germline V gene (reference sequence). CDR3 DNA: TGTGCCTGGAGTTTACTAGCGGCGAGCACCGGGGAGCTGTTTTTT. This codes for CAWSLLAASTGELFF.

The DNA for the CDR3 is TGTGCCAGCAGCCAGGACAGGGAATTCATAAGCAATCAGCCCCAGCATTTT. Translation: CASSQDREFISNQPQHF. This chain joins TRBV3-1 (or the pseudogene TRBV3-2) and TRBJ1-5; the match to TRBD1 covers 8 bases. The trim removed 3 bases at V and 1 base at J, leaving 8 bases unmatched. Germline loops: CDR1 LGHDT, CDR2 YNNKEL (reference sequence). This CDR3 region has 17 residues.

This chain links TRBV28 with TRBJ1-3; 7 nucleotides agree with TRBD1. CDR3 size: 16 residues. In germline, CDR1 is MDHEN, CDR2 SYDVKM. J lost 2 bases, V lost 2 bases, and 6 bases had no gene match. The CDR3 DNA reads TGTGCCAGCAGTTTAATACTAGGGACAGCTGGAAACACCATATATTTT. Its translation: CASSLILGTAGNTIYF.

The J gene is TRBJ1-5, the V gene TRBV9; D may be TRBD1 (5 bases). Germline V gives CDR1 SGDLS, CDR2 YYNGEE. V was cut by 3 bases and J by 5 bases, with 9 bases left in between. The CDR3 covers 13 residues. CDR3 region: CASSGGRDQPQHF. The DNA of the CDR3 is TGTGCCAGCAGCGGGGGGAGGGATCAGCCCCAGCATTTT.

On this clone: The same CDR3 is also encoded by other DNA sequences in this sample. The chain has TRBV18 and TRBJ1-3; 7 bases align to TRBD1. Trimming at V came to 3 bases and at J to 4 bases, leaving 3 bases not matched to a gene. This CDR3 is built from 14 residues. Germline V gene sequence: CDR1 KGHSH, CDR2 LQKENI. CDR3 sequence: CASSPTGAGNTIYF. The CDR3 DNA sequence: TGTGCCAGCTCACCTACAGGGGCCGGAAACACCATATATTTT.

The V call is TRBV6-5, the J call TRBJ2-5, with a possible D match to TRBD2 (5 bases). The CDR3 loop spans 15 amino acids. V was trimmed by 7 bases and J by 5 bases, leaving 20 bases between them. From germline, CDR1 is MNHEY and CDR2 SVGAGI. The DNA for the CDR3 is TGTGCCAGCACTCCGGGATTGGGGAAGGAGGAGACCCAGTACTTC. This encodes CASTPGLGKEETQYF.